This T cell receptor beta chain was sequenced in a study of T cell changes during pregnancy in multiple sclerosis. This CDR3 region has 15 residues. Per germline, CDR1 SGHRS and CDR2 YFSETQ. V lost 2 bases to trimming and J lost 1 base, with 10 bases between them. The assay was immunoSEQ multiplex PCR, and TCRdb's table has in-frame clones only and misses some. The table includes over 60,000 clones, roughly nine tenths detected once. This sample comprised peripheral blood, obtained in the first trimester of pregnancy. This TCR came from a female donor with multiple sclerosis, enrolled in a pregnancy study. The gene calls are TRBV5-1 and TRBJ2-1, with D maybe TRBD2 (6 bases). The DNA for the CDR3 is TGCGCCAGCAGCTTAACTAGCCCGTCCTACAATGAGCAGTTCTTC. It is translated as CASSLTSPSYNEQFF.